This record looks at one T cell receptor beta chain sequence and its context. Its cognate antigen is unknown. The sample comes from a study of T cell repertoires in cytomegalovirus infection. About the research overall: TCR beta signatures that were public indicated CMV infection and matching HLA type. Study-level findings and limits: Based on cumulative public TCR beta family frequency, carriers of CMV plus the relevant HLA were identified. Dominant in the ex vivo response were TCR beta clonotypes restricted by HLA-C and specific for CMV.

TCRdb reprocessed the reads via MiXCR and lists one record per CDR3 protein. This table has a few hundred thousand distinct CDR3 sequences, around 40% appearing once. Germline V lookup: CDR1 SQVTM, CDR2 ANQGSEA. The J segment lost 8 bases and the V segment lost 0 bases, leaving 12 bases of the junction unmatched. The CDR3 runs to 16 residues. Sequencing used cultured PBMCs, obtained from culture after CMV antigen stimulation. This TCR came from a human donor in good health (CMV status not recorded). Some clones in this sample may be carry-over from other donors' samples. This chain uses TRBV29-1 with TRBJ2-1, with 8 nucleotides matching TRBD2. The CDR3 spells CSVEDAVGTSSDEQFF. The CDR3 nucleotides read TGCAGCGTTGAAGACGCGGTAGGGACTAGTAGTGATGAGCAGTTCTTC.